The 27 T cell receptor beta chains reported below all come from one sample, sequenced in a study of shared clonotypes between healthy human individuals. Clones were read by immunoSEQ multiplex PCR, and TCRdb kept only the in-frame ones, dropping some. Of about 92,000 clones detected, around half appear once; the ten largest clones hold more than 13%. Sample: PBMCs. The origin of the receptors is a woman aged 40 to 49 in good health. Some clones in this sample may be carry-over from other donors' samples.

As to this clone: A much larger clonotype is one base distant, so this may be a read error. The same CDR3 can be traced to other DNA sequences in this sample. The chain carries TRBV6-4 and TRBJ1-4; D gene unclear. Germline assignment: CDR1 MRHNA and CDR2 SNTAGT. This CDR3 is 13 amino acids long. Trimming cost V 6 bases and J 5 bases, with 10 bases left between them. CDR3 region: CASSPQANEKLFF. DNA of the CDR3: TGTGCCAGCAGCCCCCAGGCGAATGAAAAACTGTTTTTT.

This clone showed up many times. The chain couples TRBV30 to TRBJ1-4; tentative D call: TRBD1 (5 bases). The V end lost 5 bases, the J end lost 8 bases, and 15 bases lay between the germline ends. The germline CDR1 and CDR2 sequences are GTSNPN and SVGIG (reference sequence). The CDR3 is 13 amino acids. The CDR3 coding sequence is TGTGCCTGGGGGGACGATCGGAAGGAAAAACTGTTTTTT. Translated, it gives CAWGDDRKEKLFF.

The rearrangement links TRBV11-2 to TRBJ2-1; 7 positions match TRBD2. V trimming: 2 bases; J trimming: 1 base; junction bases outside the gene matches: 5. The germline V gene has CDR1 SGHAT and CDR2 FQNNGV. The CDR3 is 16 amino acids. CDR3 coding DNA: TGTGCCAGCAGCTTACGGGGGGATAGGTCCTACAATGAGCAGTTCTTC. It specifies CASSLRGDRSYNEQFF. The variable domain in full, completed from reference TRBV11-2 and TRBJ2-1, reads EAGVAQSPRYKIIEKRQSVAFWCNPISGHATLYWYQQILGQGPKLLIQFQNNGVVDDSQLPKDRFSAERLKGVDSTLKIQPAKLEDSAVYLCASSLRGDRSYNEQFFGPGTRLTVL.

This clone was seen at least ten times. The gene calls are TRBV28 and TRBJ2-7; D gene unclear. V lost 0 bases and J lost 2, with 8 bases in between. The CDR3 runs 14 residues. Looked up from germline, CDR1 is MDHEN and CDR2 is SYDVKM. The CDR3 sequence: CASSLWKTPYEQYF. The CDR3 DNA sequence: TGTGCCAGCAGTTTATGGAAAACACCCTACGAGCAGTACTTC.

The chain links TRBV6-1 to TRBJ2-7; TRBD2 matches 9 bases. The CDR3 has 14 residues. The junction had 4 bases not matched to a gene; V was cut back by 7 bases and J by 0 bases. The V gene's germline CDR1 is MNHNS and CDR2 SASEGT. The chain's CDR3 is CASNPGLASYEQYF. The CDR3 nucleotides are TGTGCCAGCAACCCGGGACTAGCCTCCTACGAGCAGTACTTC.

This clone has ten or more counts. The chain is built from TRBV11-1 and TRBJ1-2; 7 bases are shared with TRBD1. The CDR3 is made up of 13 amino acids. Looked up from germline, CDR1 is SGHAT and CDR2 is FQDESV (reference sequence). Unmatched junction bases numbered 6, after V lost 5 bases and J lost 6 bases. CDR3 sequence (DNA): TGTGCCAGCAGCCGACAGGGAGGAAATGGCTACACCTTC. It is translated as CASSRQGGNGYTF.

This clone has just a few counts. The chain employs TRBV28 and TRBJ1-4; 8 bases are a match to TRBD1. The CDR3 sequence is 14 residues long. Germline CDR1 MDHEN, CDR2 SYDVKM. Trimming removed 5 bases from V and 7 bases from J; junction bases left unmatched: 6. In nucleotides, the CDR3 is TGTGCCAGCAGTGAACAGGGGGAGGGTGAAAAACTGTTTTTT. Translating it yields CASSEQGEGEKLFF. Using reference TRBV28 and TRBJ1-4 for the parts outside the CDR3, the full variable domain is DVKVTQSSRYLVKRTGEKVFLECVQDMDHENMFWYRQDPGLGLRLIYFSYDVKMKEKGDIPEGYSVSREKKERFSLILESASTNQTSMYLCASSEQGEGEKLFFGSGTQLSVL.

The chain is built from TRBV9 and TRBJ2-5, with 11 bases fitting TRBD2. Gene TRBJ2-7 matches the end of the DNA better, so the J call may be wrong. Germline V lookup: CDR1 SGDLS, CDR2 YYNGEE. The CDR3 contains 16 residues. The CDR3 nucleotides are TGTGCCAGCAGCGCCTCCGGGACTAGCGGAGCCTACGAGCAGTACTTC. Encoded protein: CASSASGTSGAYEQYF.

The chain uses TRBV19 and TRBJ2-6, with 8 bases that match TRBD1. The germline CDR1 and CDR2 sequences are LNHDA and SQIVND (reference sequence). V was clipped by 9 bases and J by 1 base; unmatched bases: 8. The CDR3 spans 16 residues. For the CDR3, the DNA is TGTGCCAGCGAGGACAGGGTGGGATCTGGGGCCAACGTCCTGACTTTC. Translating it yields CASEDRVGSGANVLTF.

The chain combines TRBV5-6 with TRBJ2-5, with a tentative D call TRBD1 (6 bases). The CDR3 is made up of 13 amino acids. Germline V gene data show CDR1 as SGHDT and CDR2 as YYEEEE. The V end was cut by 4 bases, the J end by 7 bases, with 14 bases between. In DNA, the CDR3 is TGTGCCAGCAGCACAGGGCTCTCAGGGACCCAGTACTTC. It encodes CASSTGLSGTQYF.

The gene calls are TRBV19 and TRBJ2-7; 8 positions agree with TRBD2. Germline CDR1 LNHDA, CDR2 SQIVND (reference sequence). The CDR3 is 13 residues long. The trim removed 7 bases at V and 7 bases at J, leaving 9 bases unmatched. CDR3 sequence reads: CASKSSGPGEQYF. The DNA for the CDR3 is TGTGCCAGTAAGTCTAGCGGGCCGGGGGAGCAGTACTTC.

This clone was detected ten times or more. The chain recombines TRBV30 with TRBJ2-5; 9 bases align to TRBD1. The CDR3 contains 12 residues. The V gene end was trimmed by 8 bases and the J gene end by 11 bases; junction bases not matched to a gene: 12. In germline, CDR1 is GTSNPN, CDR2 SVGIG (reference sequence). The CDR3 DNA reads as TGTGCCGGGGCTGGGACAGGGTTGGAGCAGTACTTC. It specifies CAGAGTGLEQYF.

V and J are TRBV11-2 and TRBJ1-5; 7 bases line up with TRBD1. J lost 2 bases, V lost 4 bases, and 2 bases had no gene match. The CDR3 has 14 amino acids. Germline V gene sequence: CDR1 SGHAT, CDR2 FQNNGV. The CDR3 DNA follows: TGTGCCAGCAGCTATACAGGGGGCAATCAGCCCCAGCATTTT. This sequence encodes CASSYTGGNQPQHF.

This clone was seen repeatedly, ten times or more. The chain uses TRBV5-6 and TRBJ2-1; perhaps TRBD2 as D (6 bases). The V end was cut by 2 bases, the J end by 10 bases, with 13 bases between. The CDR3 is 13 amino acids. In germline, CDR1 is SGHDT, CDR2 YYEEEE. The CDR3 nucleotides are TGTGCCAGCAGCTTCCGGAGGGCGGGAGAGCAGTTCTTC. Residues: CASSFRRAGEQFF. Full variable domain (rest looked up from reference TRBV5-6 and TRBJ2-1): DAGVTQSPTHLIKTRGQQVTLRCSPKSGHDTVSWYQQALGQGPQFIFQYYEEEERQRGNFPDRFSGHQFPNYSSELNVNALLLGDSALYLCASSFRRAGEQFFGPGTRLTVL.

The chain uses TRBV5-1 and TRBJ1-4; 9 bases align to TRBD1. This CDR3 is built from 14 residues. With 3 bases clipped from V and 4 bases from J, the junction kept 1 base outside the gene matches. Germline V gives CDR1 SGHRS, CDR2 YFSETQ. The CDR3 DNA reads TGCGCCAGCAGCTCGGGACAGGGTAATGAAAAACTGTTTTTT. Its protein is CASSSGQGNEKLFF. The full variable domain, in which reference TRBV5-1 and TRBJ1-4 provide the parts outside the CDR3, is KAGVTQTPRYLIKTRGQQVTLSCSPISGHRSVSWYQQTPGQGLQFLFEYFSETQRNKGNFPGRFSGRQFSNSRSEMNVSTLELGDSALYLCASSSGQGNEKLFFGSGTQLSVL.

This rearrangement joins TRBV28 to TRBJ2-7, with a weak D call TRBD1 (6 bases). The germline CDR1 and CDR2 sequences are MDHEN and SYDVKM. The CDR3 is 16 amino acids. Trimming shortened V by 2 bases and J by 0 bases, and 14 bases separated the two germline ends. This CDR3 reads CASSLRGQGSSYEQYF. CDR3 coding DNA: TGTGCCAGCAGTTTACGTGGGCAGGGGAGCTCCTACGAGCAGTACTTC.

The J gene is TRBJ1-4, the V gene TRBV29-1; 9 nucleotides align to TRBD1. The junction had 13 bases not matched to a gene; V was cut back by 7 bases and J by 13 bases. CDR3 length equals 13 residues. Germline V gene sequence: CDR1 SQVTM, CDR2 ANQGSEA. The DNA of the CDR3 is TGCAGCGGGATACAGGGGGCGCGGGGAGGACTGTTTTTT. Translated: CSGIQGARGGLFF. Looking up the rest from reference TRBV29-1 and TRBJ1-4 gives the full variable domain: SAVISQKPSRDICQRGTSLTIQCQVDSQVTMMFWYRQQPGQSLTLIATANQGSEATYESGFVIDKFPISRPNLTFSTLTVSNMSPEDSSIYLCSGIQGARGGLFFGSGTQLSVL.

J is TRBJ2-3 and V is TRBV7-3; D not certain. CDR3 length equals 14 residues. Germline V CDR1 and CDR2: SGHTA, FQGTGA. Trimming cost V 0 bases and J 4 bases, with 8 bases left between them. The CDR3 is CASSLTSSSDTQYF. CDR3 DNA: TGTGCCAGCAGCTTAACGTCATCGTCAGATACGCAGTATTTT. Supplemented by reference TRBV7-3 and TRBJ2-3, the full variable domain reads GAGVSQTPSNKVTEKGKYVELRCDPISGHTALYWYRQSLGQGPEFLIYFQGTGAADDSGLPNDRFFAVRPEGSVSTLKIQRTERGDSAVYLCASSLTSSSDTQYFGPGTRLTVL.

The chain has TRBV7-2 and TRBJ2-7; TRBD2 aligns across 13 bases. J gave up 2 bases and V 0 bases, and 4 bases lay outside the gene matches. The CDR3 is made up of 17 amino acids. CDR1 SGHTA and CDR2 FQGNSA come from the germline V gene. CDR3 sequence: CASSLAGTSGTPYEQYF. In nucleotides, the CDR3 is TGTGCCAGCAGCTTAGCCGGGACTAGCGGGACCCCCTACGAGCAGTACTTC.

This clone occurred a few times. The chain employs TRBV25-1 and TRBJ1-5; maybe TRBD1 (6 bases). V lost 8 bases to trimming and J lost 4 bases, with 12 bases between them. CDR3 length: 13 amino acids. Germline V CDR1 and CDR2: MGHDK, SYGVNS. The CDR3 loop is CASCHGQNQPQHF. The CDR3 DNA is TGTGCCAGCTGCCACGGACAGAATCAGCCCCAGCATTTT.

The chain is built from TRBV30 and TRBJ1-6; 8 nucleotides match TRBD1. This CDR3 comprises 13 residues. Germline V CDR1 and CDR2: GTSNPN, SVGIG (reference sequence). Trimming at V came to 2 bases and at J to 9 bases, leaving 3 bases not matched to a gene. The CDR3 DNA sequence: TGTGCCTGGAGTAGAGGGACAGGTTCACCCCTCCACTTT. Translated: CAWSRGTGSPLHF.

The chain couples TRBV28 to TRBJ1-4; a weak D match, TRBD1 (6 bases). The germline V gene has CDR1 MDHEN and CDR2 SYDVKM. Trimming took off 1 base at V and 4 bases at J, with 7 bases between the two ends. The CDR3 is made up of 14 amino acids. In DNA, the CDR3 is TGTGCCAGCAGTTTATCAGGGGTTAATGAAAAACTGTTTTTT. It is translated as CASSLSGVNEKLFF. Looking up the rest from reference TRBV28 and TRBJ1-4 gives the full variable domain: DVKVTQSSRYLVKRTGEKVFLECVQDMDHENMFWYRQDPGLGLRLIYFSYDVKMKEKGDIPEGYSVSREKKERFSLILESASTNQTSMYLCASSLSGVNEKLFFGSGTQLSVL.

This clone occurred a few times. The chain is built from TRBV30 and TRBJ2-7; maybe TRBD2 (6 bases). V lost 0 bases and J lost 5, with 14 bases in between. This CDR3 has 14 amino acids. Germline CDR1 reads GTSNPN; CDR2 reads SVGIG (reference sequence). The CDR3 coding sequence is TGTGCCTGGAGTGTGGGGGGACTTCTACACGAGCAGTACTTC. It codes for CAWSVGGLLHEQYF.

The chain carries TRBV28 and TRBJ2-7; no clear D gene. The CDR3 totals 11 residues. Trimming removed 4 bases at V and 4 bases at J, with 5 bases between. In germline, CDR1 is MDHEN, CDR2 SYDVKM. The CDR3: CASSSRYEQYF. The CDR3, as DNA: TGTGCCAGCAGTTCCCGATACGAGCAGTACTTC.

This clone was recorded only once. The chain combines TRBV10-3 with TRBJ1-2; TRBD1 matches at 9 bases. Unmatched junction bases numbered 3, after V lost 0 bases and J lost 7 bases. The V gene's germline CDR1 is ENHRY and CDR2 SYGVKD. This CDR3 is 14 amino acids long. The CDR3 is CAISESQGAFGYTF. The CDR3 DNA is TGTGCCATCAGTGAGTCACAGGGGGCGTTTGGCTACACCTTC.

The sample holds a few counts of this clone. This chain uses TRBV9 with TRBJ2-1, with 8 bases identical to TRBD2. J was trimmed by 4 bases and V by 1 base; bases with no gene match: 13. Germline V CDR1 and CDR2: SGDLS, YYNGEE. CDR3 length: 18 amino acids. CDR3 coding DNA: TGTGCCAGCAGCGTAAACCCCTCACGGGAGGGTGGGTACAATGAGCAGTTCTTC. This translates into CASSVNPSREGGYNEQFF. The variable domain in full, completed from reference TRBV9 and TRBJ2-1, reads DSGVTQTPKHLITATGQRVTLRCSPRSGDLSVYWYQQSLDQGLQFLIQYYNGEERAKGNILERFSAQQFPDLHSELNLSSLELGDSALYFCASSVNPSREGGYNEQFFGPGTRLTVL.

The gene calls are TRBV19 and TRBJ1-2, with TRBD1 as a possible D gene (6 bases). V was clipped by 4 bases and J by 8 bases, with 11 bases between them. This CDR3 contains 12 residues. Germline CDR1 reads LNHDA; CDR2 reads SQIVND (reference sequence). The CDR3 DNA is TGTGCCAGTAGTACCCGACAGGCCGGCTACACCTTC. Translating it yields CASSTRQAGYTF.